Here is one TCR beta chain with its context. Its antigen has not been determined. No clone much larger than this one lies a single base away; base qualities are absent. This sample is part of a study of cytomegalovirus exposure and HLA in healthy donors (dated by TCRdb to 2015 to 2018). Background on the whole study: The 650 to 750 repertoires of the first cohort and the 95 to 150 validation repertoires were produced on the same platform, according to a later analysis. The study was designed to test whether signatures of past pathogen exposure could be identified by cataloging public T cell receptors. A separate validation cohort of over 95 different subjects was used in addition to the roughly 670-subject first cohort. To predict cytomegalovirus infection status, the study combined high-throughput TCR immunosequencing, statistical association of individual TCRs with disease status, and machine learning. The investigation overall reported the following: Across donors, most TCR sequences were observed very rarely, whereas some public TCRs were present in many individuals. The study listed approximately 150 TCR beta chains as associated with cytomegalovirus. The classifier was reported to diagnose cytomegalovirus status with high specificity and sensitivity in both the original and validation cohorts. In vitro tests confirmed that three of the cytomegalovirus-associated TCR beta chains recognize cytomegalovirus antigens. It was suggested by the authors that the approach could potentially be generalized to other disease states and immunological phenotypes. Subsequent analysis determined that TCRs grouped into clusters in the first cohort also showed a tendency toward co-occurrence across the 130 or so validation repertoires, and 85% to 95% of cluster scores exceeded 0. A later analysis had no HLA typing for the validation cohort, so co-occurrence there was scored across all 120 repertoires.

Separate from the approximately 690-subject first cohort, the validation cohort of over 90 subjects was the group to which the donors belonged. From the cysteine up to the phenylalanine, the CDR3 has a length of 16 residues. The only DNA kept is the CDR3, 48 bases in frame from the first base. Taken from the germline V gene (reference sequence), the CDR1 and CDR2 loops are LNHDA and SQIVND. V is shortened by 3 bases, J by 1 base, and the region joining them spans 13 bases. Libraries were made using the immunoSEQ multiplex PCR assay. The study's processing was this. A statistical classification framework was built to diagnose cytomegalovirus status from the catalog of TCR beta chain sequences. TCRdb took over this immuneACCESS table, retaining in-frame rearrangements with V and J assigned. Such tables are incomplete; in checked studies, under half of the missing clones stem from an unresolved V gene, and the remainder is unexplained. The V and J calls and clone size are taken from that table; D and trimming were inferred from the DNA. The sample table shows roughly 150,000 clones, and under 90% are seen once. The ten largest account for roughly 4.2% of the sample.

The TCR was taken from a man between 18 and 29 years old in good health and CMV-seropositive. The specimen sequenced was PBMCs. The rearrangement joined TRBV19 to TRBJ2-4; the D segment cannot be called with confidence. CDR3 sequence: CASSMWADLAKNIQYF. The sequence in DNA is TGTGCCAGTAGTATGTGGGCAGACCTCGCCAAAAACATTCAGTACTTC.